This entry concerns a single TCR beta chain. As yet, its antigen is unknown. This entry is derived from a study of T cell responses to AZD1222 COVID-19 vaccine. Study findings and constraints: Close to half of all spike-specific TCRs reportedly target regions of the variants that are unmutated. CD4 TCRs covered the whole spike, strongest at regions 160-218 and 743-854. There were mostly white British donors and more females than males, and clonal diversity was possibly underestimated.

Sequencing was performed with immunoSEQ multiplex PCR; in TCRdb, only in-frame clones are kept and a portion is missing. The table shows 130,000 to 150,000 clones, with around 93% occurring only once. Germline CDR1 and CDR2: SGDLS and YYNGEE. The CDR3 is made up of 15 amino acids. Trimming stripped 0 bases from V and 7 bases from J, with 13 bases between. This sequence originates from an adult in good health. This material consisted of peripheral blood, taken on day 0 of AZD1222 vaccination. The chain uses TRBV9 and TRBJ2-2, with D perhaps matching TRBD1 (7 bases). CDR3 coding DNA: TGTGCCAGCAGCGTAGTGGAGGGGGCCGGCGGGGAGCTGTTTTTT. Its protein product is CASSVVEGAGGELFF.